This T cell receptor (beta chain) was recorded in a study of cytomegalovirus exposure and HLA in healthy donors. PCR primers comprised 60 Vbeta and 13 Jbeta primers. Clones were sequenced by immunoSEQ multiplex PCR, and TCRdb holds only the in-frame ones, with some missing. The sample carries under 140,000 clones, approximately 80% recorded once. Germline V lookup: CDR1 LNHDA, CDR2 SQIVND (reference sequence). The CDR3 extends over 13 amino acids. With 3 bases removed from V and 7 bases from J, the gap between germline ends came to 10 bases. The chain joins TRBV19 to TRBJ1-5; D gene unclear. The sequenced sample consisted of PBMCs. The sequence was collected from a woman aged 60-75 years in good health and CMV-seropositive. Written as DNA, the CDR3 is TGTGCCAGTAGTATTAGTGAAGTCCAGCCCCAGCATTTT. The encoded protein is CASSISEVQPQHF.